Listed here are 8 T cell receptor beta chains from one sample, sequenced in a study of blood T cell repertoires in COVID-19. This table comes from immunoSEQ multiplex PCR, and its TCRdb copy is limited to in-frame clones, with some not included. The sample lists 150,000 to 250,000 clones, about 80% occurring once. Sequencing was performed on PBMCs or T cells enriched from blood (not recorded which). The receptors stem from a man in his forties who had recovered from COVID-19.

This clone has only one observation. The CDR3 sequence is CAVGGEGAGNTIYF. DNA for the CDR3: TGTGCCGTGGGAGGTGAGGGAGCCGGAAACACCATATATTTT. The V call is TRBV6-5, the J call TRBJ1-3; the D is unclear. CDR1 MNHEY and CDR2 SVGAGI come from the germline V gene. With 11 bases removed from V and 4 bases from J, the gap between germline ends came to 18 bases. The CDR3 contains 14 residues.

This clone was detected only once. This chain joins TRBV19 and TRBJ1-4; TRBD1 might be the D (5 bases). Germline V lookup: CDR1 LNHDA, CDR2 SQIVND (reference sequence). Trimming pared 4 bases from V and 3 bases from J, leaving 18 bases between. The CDR3 extends over 17 amino acids. CDR3 sequence (DNA): TGTGCCAGTAGTAGCACATACAGAACGGGGGCTAATGAAAAACTGTTTTTT. Translation: CASSSTYRTGANEKLFF.

J is TRBJ1-1 and V is TRBV11-2; tentatively, D is TRBD1 (6 bases). Trimming left V 5 bases short and J 3 bases short, with 25 bases between. Looked up from germline, CDR1 is SGHAT and CDR2 is FQNNGV. The CDR3 extends over 18 amino acids. CDR3 residues: CASSLRAGAIQEDTEAFF. CDR3 nucleotide sequence: TGTGCCAGCAGCCTCCGGGCAGGGGCCATTCAAGAGGACACTGAAGCTTTCTTT.

The chain is built from TRBV6-5 and TRBJ2-3; D is perhaps TRBD1 (5 bases). The CDR3 loop spans 13 amino acids. Germline V gene lookup returns CDR1 MNHEY and CDR2 SVGAGI. Trimming cost V 6 bases and J 1 base, with 8 bases left between them. Here the CDR3 reads CASRGVGTDTQYF. The CDR3 DNA sequence: TGTGCCAGCAGAGGGGTCGGCACAGATACGCAGTATTTT.

The chain employs TRBV6-6 and TRBJ2-7; 7 nucleotides match TRBD1. This CDR3 spans 14 amino acids. V shed 6 bases, J shed 4 bases, and the junction held 9 bases outside the gene matches. The germline CDR1 and CDR2 sequences are MNHNY and SVGAGI (reference sequence). The CDR3: CASRSKGAGYEQYF. CDR3 sequence (DNA): TGTGCCAGCAGGTCCAAGGGGGCAGGTTACGAGCAGTACTTC.

This clone came up once. The chain joins TRBV5-5 to TRBJ1-4; possibly TRBD1 for D (5 bases). Trimming took 3 bases from V and 6 from J, leaving 9 bases between them. The CDR3 spans 13 residues. Germline CDR1 reads SGHKS; CDR2 reads YYEKEE (reference sequence). CDR3 residues: CASSSGGYEKLFF. As DNA, the CDR3 is TGTGCCAGCAGCTCGGGGGGGTATGAAAAACTGTTTTTT. Full variable domain (rest looked up from reference TRBV5-5 and TRBJ1-4): DAGVTQSPTHLIKTRGQQVTLRCSPISGHKSVSWYQQVLGQGPQFIFQYYEKEERGRGNFPDRFSARQFPNYSSELNVNALLLGDSALYLCASSSGGYEKLFFGSGTQLSVL.

The rearrangement uses TRBV19 and TRBJ2-7; 12 nucleotides align to TRBD2. With 4 bases clipped from V and 2 bases from J, the junction kept 3 bases outside the gene matches. CDR1 and CDR2 from the germline V gene are LNHDA and SQIVND (reference sequence). The CDR3 is 15 residues long. The DNA for the CDR3 is TGTGCCAGTAGTACGAGACTAGCGGGGGCCTACGAGCAGTACTTC. This sequence encodes CASSTRLAGAYEQYF.

The chain has TRBV4-2 and TRBJ1-5; the match to TRBD1 covers 7 bases. V gave up 4 bases and J gave up 7 bases; unmatched junction bases: 10. The CDR3 runs 15 residues. The germline V gene has CDR1 LGHNA and CDR2 YNFKEQ. The chain's CDR3 is CASSPDRVREQPQHF. CDR3 DNA: TGTGCCAGCAGCCCCGACAGGGTGAGGGAGCAGCCCCAGCATTTT.